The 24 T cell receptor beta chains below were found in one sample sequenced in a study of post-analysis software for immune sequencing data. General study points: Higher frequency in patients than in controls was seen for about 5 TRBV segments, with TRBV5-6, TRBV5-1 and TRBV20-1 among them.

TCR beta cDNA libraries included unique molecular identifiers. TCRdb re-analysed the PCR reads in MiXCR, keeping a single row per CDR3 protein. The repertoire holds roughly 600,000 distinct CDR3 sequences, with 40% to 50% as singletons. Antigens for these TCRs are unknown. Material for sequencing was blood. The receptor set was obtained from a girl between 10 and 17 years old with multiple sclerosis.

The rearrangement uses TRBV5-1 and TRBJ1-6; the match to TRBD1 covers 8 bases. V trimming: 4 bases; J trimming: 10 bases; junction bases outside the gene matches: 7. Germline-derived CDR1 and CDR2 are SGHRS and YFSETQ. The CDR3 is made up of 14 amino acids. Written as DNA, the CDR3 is TGCGCCAGCAGCCTTGACAGGGGTGGCTCACCCCTCCACTTT. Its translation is CASSLDRGGSPLHF.

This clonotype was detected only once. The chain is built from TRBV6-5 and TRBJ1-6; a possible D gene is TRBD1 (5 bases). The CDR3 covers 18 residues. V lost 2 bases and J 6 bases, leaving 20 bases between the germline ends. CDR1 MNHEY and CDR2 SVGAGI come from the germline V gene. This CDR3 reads CASSYAFHSGGGNSPLHF. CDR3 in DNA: TGTGCCAGCAGTTACGCGTTCCATTCTGGGGGGGGTAATTCACCCCTCCACTTT.

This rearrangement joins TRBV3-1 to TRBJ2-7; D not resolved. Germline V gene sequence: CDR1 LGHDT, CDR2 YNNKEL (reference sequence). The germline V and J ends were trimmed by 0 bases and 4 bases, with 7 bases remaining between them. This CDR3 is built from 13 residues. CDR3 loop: CASSQDFKYEQYF. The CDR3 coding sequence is TGTGCCAGCAGCCAAGATTTCAAATACGAGCAGTACTTC.

The CDR3 protein is CASSRPGGLGGDEQFF. In DNA form, the CDR3 reads TGTGCCAGCAGTCGTCCAGGGGGCTTAGGGGGAGATGAGCAGTTCTTC. This chain uses TRBV13 with TRBJ2-1; the match to TRBD1 covers 8 bases. CDR3 length: 16 residues. Trimming removed 6 bases from V and 8 bases from J; junction bases left unmatched: 15. CDR1 is PRHDT, CDR2 FYEKMQ, per germline (reference sequence).

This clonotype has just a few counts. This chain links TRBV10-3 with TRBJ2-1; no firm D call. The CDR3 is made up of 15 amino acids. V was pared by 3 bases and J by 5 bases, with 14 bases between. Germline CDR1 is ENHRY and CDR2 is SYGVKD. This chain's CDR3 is CAISEFGGSNNEQFF. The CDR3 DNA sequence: TGTGCCATCAGTGAATTCGGTGGCAGCAACAATGAGCAGTTCTTC.

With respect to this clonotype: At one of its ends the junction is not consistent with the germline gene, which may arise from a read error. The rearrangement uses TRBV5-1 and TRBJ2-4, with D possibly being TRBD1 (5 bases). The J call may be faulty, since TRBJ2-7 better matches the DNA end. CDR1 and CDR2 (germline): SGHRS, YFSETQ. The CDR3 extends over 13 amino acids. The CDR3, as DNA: TGCGCCGGCAGCTTGGTAGGGGCCCACGAGCAGTACTTC. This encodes CAGSLVGAHEQYF.

The CDR3: CASSRASRGREETQFF. The CDR3 DNA follows: TGTGCCAGCAGCCGGGCCTCCAGGGGGAGGGAAGAGACCCAGTTCTTC. This chain uses TRBV11-2 with TRBJ2-1, with D perhaps being TRBD1 or TRBD2 (7 bases each). This CDR3 comprises 16 residues. Deletions cut 5 bases from V and 13 bases from J, with 27 bases between. The V gene's germline CDR1 is SGHAT and CDR2 FQNNGV.

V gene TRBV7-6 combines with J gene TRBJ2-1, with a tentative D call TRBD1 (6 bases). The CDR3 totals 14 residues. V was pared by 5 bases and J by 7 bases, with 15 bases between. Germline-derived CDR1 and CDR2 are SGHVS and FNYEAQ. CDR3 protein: CASSHRQEVNEQFF. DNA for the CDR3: TGTGCCAGCAGCCATCGACAGGAGGTGAATGAGCAGTTCTTC.

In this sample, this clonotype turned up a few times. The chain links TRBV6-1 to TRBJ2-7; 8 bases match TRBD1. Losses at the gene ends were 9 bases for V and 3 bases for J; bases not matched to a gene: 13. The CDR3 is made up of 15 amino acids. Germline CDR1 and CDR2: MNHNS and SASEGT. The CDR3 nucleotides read TGTGCCAGTCGAGCGTTAGGGACAGGCTACTACGAGCAGTACTTC. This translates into CASRALGTGYYEQYF.

This CDR3 is CASSLSFAVSYEQYF. The CDR3 DNA follows: TGTGCCAGCAGCTTAAGTTTCGCAGTCTCCTACGAGCAGTACTTC. The chain couples TRBV7-2 to TRBJ2-7; D is unresolved. CDR3 length equals 15 residues. Germline V gene sequence: CDR1 SGHTA, CDR2 FQGNSA. The V gene lost 2 bases and the J gene lost 0 bases, with 11 bases spanning the gap.

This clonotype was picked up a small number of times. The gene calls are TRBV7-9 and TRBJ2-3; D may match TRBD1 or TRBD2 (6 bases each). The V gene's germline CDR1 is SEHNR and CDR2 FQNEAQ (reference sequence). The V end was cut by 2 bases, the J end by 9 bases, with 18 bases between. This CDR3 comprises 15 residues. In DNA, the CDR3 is TGTGCCAGCAGCTTATCCGGGGGCAGGATAAAAACGCAGTATTTT. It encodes CASSLSGGRIKTQYF.

CDR3 amino acids: CASSQGDSYEQYF. CDR3 nucleotides: TGCGCCAGCAGCCAAGGCGACAGCTACGAGCAGTACTTC. The rearrangement joins TRBV4-1 to TRBJ2-5; weak D call: TRBD1 (5 bases). Gene TRBJ2-7 matches the end of the DNA better, so the J call may be wrong. There are 13 residues in the CDR3. Germline CDR1 and CDR2: MGHRA and YSYEKL.

The CDR3, as DNA: TGCAGTGCTAGAGACCAGAAGCGGGACTCCTACGAGCAGTACTTC. This sequence encodes CSARDQKRDSYEQYF. The chain is built from TRBV20-1 and TRBJ2-7, with 7 bases identical to TRBD2. The CDR3 is 15 residues long. V lost 0 bases, J lost 0 bases, and 5 bases stayed unmatched. Germline V gene sequence: CDR1 DFQATT, CDR2 SNEGSKA (reference sequence).

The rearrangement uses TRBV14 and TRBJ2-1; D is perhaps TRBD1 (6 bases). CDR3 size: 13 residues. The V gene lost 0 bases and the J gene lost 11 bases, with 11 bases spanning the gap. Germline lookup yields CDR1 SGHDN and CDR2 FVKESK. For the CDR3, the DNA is TGTGCCAGCAGCCAAGATGGGGGCAGTCAGCAGTTCTTC. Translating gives CASSQDGGSQQFF.

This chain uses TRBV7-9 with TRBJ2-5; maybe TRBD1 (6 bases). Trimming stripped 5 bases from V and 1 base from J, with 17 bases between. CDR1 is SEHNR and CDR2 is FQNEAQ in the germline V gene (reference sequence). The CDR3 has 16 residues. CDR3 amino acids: CASSPPGAGTQETQYF. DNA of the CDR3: TGTGCCAGCAGCCCCCCAGGGGCGGGCACCCAAGAGACCCAGTACTTC.

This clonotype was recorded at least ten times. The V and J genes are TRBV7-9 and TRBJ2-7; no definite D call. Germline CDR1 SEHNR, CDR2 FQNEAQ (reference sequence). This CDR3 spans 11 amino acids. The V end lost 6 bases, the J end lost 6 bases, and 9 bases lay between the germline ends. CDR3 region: CASSLSGEQYF. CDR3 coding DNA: TGTGCCAGCAGTTTATCCGGCGAGCAGTACTTC.

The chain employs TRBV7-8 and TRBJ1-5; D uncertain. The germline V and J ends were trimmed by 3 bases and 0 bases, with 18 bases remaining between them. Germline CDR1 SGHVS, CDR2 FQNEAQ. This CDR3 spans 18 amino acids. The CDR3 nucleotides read TGTGCCAGCAGCTTGGGCAGCATCCTCCCTTATAGCAATCAGCCCCAGCATTTT. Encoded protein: CASSLGSILPYSNQPQHF. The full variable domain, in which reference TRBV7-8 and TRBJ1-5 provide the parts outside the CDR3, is GAGVSQSPRYKVAKRGQDVALRCDPISGHVSLFWYQQALGQGPEFLTYFQNEAQLDKSGLPSDRFFAERPEGSVSTLKIQRTQQEDSAVYLCASSLGSILPYSNQPQHFGDGTRLSIL.

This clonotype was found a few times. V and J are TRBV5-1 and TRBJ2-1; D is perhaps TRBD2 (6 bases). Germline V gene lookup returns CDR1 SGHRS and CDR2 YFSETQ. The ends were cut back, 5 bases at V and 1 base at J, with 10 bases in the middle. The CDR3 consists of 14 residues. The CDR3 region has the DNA TGCGCCAGCAGTACTAGCCCTTCCTACAATGAGCAGTTCTTC. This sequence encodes CASSTSPSYNEQFF.

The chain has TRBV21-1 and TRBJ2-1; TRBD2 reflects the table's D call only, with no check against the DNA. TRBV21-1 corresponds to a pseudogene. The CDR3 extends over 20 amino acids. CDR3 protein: CASSSRFLAGGGLDYNEQFF. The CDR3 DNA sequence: TGTGCCAGCAGCTCCCGGTTCTTAGCGGGAGGGGGGTTGGATTACAATGAGCAGTTCTTC.

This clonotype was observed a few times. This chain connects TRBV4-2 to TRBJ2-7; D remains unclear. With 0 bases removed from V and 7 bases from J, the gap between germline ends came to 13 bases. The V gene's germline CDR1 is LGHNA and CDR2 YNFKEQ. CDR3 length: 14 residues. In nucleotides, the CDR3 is TGTGCCAGCAGCCAAGAACGGACGTCTGGGGAGCAGTACTTC. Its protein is CASSQERTSGEQYF.

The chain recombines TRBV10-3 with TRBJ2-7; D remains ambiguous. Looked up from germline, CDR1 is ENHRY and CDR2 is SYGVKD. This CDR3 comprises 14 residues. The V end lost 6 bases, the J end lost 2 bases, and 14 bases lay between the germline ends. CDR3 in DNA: TGTGCCATCAGAAGGGCAGGCGACCCCTACGAGCAGTACTTC. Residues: CAIRRAGDPYEQYF.

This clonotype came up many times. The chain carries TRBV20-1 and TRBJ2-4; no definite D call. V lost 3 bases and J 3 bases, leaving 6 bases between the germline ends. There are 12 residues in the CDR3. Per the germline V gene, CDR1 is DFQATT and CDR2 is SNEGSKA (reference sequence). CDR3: CSASVDKNIQYF. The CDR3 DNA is TGCAGTGCTAGTGTCGACAAAAACATTCAGTACTTC.

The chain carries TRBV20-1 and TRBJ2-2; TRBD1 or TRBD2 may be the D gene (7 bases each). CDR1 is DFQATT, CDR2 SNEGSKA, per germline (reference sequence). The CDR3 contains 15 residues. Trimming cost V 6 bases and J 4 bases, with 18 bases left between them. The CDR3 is CSAHAQGGVTGELFF. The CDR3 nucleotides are TGCAGTGCCCACGCGCAGGGGGGGGTCACCGGGGAGCTGTTTTTT.

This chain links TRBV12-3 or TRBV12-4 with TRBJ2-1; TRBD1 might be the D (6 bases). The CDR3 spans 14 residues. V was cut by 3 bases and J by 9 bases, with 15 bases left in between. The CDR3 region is CASSFVLGQREQFF. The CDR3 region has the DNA TGTGCCAGCAGTTTTGTTCTCGGACAGCGTGAGCAGTTCTTC.